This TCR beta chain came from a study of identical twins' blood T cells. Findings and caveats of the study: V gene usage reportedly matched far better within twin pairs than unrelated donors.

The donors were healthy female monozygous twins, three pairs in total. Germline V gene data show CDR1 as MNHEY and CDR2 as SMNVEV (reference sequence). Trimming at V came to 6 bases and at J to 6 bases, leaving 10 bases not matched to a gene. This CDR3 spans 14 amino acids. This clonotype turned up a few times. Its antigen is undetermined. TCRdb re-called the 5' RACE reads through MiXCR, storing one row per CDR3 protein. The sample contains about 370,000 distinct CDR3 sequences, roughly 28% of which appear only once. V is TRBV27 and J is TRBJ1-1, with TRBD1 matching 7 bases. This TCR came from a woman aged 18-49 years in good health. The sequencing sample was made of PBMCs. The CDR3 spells CASRTSTGEPEAFF. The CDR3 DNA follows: TGTGCCAGCAGAACGTCCACAGGGGAACCTGAAGCTTTCTTT.